The TCR beta chain described here comes from a study of T cell responses to AZD1222 COVID-19 vaccine. The study's findings and limits: Spike was spanned by vaccine-associated CD4 TCRs, with dominance at 160-218 and 743-854. All repertoire sampling was performed exclusively after the peak T cell response.

The CDR3 is 14 residues long. With 0 bases removed from V and 4 bases from J, the gap between germline ends came to 11 bases. Per the germline V gene, CDR1 is SGHRS and CDR2 is YFSETQ. Note on this clone: Its antigen is not known.

Profiled with immunoSEQ multiplex PCR; TCRdb holds only in-frame clones, not every one. Here the sample spans 170,000 or so clones, just over 85% being singletons. Sequencing was performed on peripheral blood, taken 28 days after the second AZD1222 dose. V and J are TRBV5-1 and TRBJ2-7, with D unclear. The receptor comes from an adult who received the AZD1222 COVID-19 vaccine. The CDR3 DNA reads as TGCGCCAGCAGCTTGGTGGGGTCAGGATACGAGCAGTACTTC. Protein sequence: CASSLVGSGYEQYF.